This T cell receptor (beta chain) derives from a study of beta chain features in type 1 diabetes (dated by TCRdb to 2017 to 2018). At the level of the whole study: No differences in mean age, gender distribution, total cell number or subset yield were found between patients and healthy donors. Regulatory and stem cell-like memory subsets were isolated from only 8 patients and about eight healthy donors, whereas naive and central memory subsets came from all 30 or so donors. In the study, TCRB repertoires of sorted circulating CD4+ T cell subsets from recently diagnosed type 1 diabetes patients were compared with those of matched healthy donors. A total of under 140,000,000 sorted cells were examined across all samples, and the number of cells per subset was strongly correlated with RNA yield.

The High Capacity cDNA Reverse Transcription Kit was used to reverse transcribe all of the isolated RNA, meaning that expressed TCRB transcripts were what got sequenced. Deep immunoSEQ sequencing was performed on naive, central memory and regulatory T cell samples, with an average of roughly 4 million total reads per sample. Sorted cells were lysed in RLT buffer and RNA was extracted with DNase-treated RNeasy Micro or Mini kits, depending on cell number. To prevent cross-contamination, every cell subset was processed on its own, while patient and healthy donor samples were processed together. The immunoSEQ multiplex PCR was used to amplify TCRB sequences from cDNA, generating 87-bp fragments that spanned the CDR3 region. The amplicons were sequenced using the Illumina HiSeq platform. Concerning the study's data processing: PCR bias was corrected computationally using synthetic template baselines, and reads within Hamming distance 2 were collapsed, with unmergeable singletons discarded. Reads were aligned to IMGT to assign V, D and J genes, CDR3 length, and insertions or deletions at six rearrangement sites. Within each subset, clonotype counts were normalized to sorted cell number, after which true diversity and Gini coefficients were computed with the tcR R package. Repertoire sharing was quantified using the overlap coefficient calculated on TCRB nucleotide sequences. Out-of-frame TCRB sequences from naive cells were analyzed to stand in for the pre-selection repertoire. Held by TCRdb, this immuneACCESS table contains in-frame sequences only and omits some clones. Under half of the omission traces to an unresolved V gene where checked; the cause of the rest is unknown. V and J calls and clone size come straight from that table; D and trimming were deduced from the DNA. The sample table records around 240,000 clones; 16% of these occur just once. The ten largest make up less than 0.09% of the sample.

The cysteine opens and the phenylalanine closes a CDR3 of 11 amino acids. The kept DNA is CDR3 alone, 33 bases in frame from the first base. From a lookup of the germline V gene, CDR1 and CDR2 are SGHRS and YFSETQ. Between the V and J ends, shortened by 4 bases and 5 bases respectively, the junction contains 4 bases. What the research found in general, with its limitations: A moderate but significant shortening of TCRB CDR3 length was observed in type 1 diabetes patients in all four CD4+ subsets. Naive, central memory and regulatory TCRB repertoires appeared to be more alike among patients than among healthy donors. Only small numbers of individuals were included in the HLA sub-analyses, which left unresolved whether HLA type had any influence on TCRB rearrangement. Patients with type 1 diabetes made fewer insertions and deleted more nucleotides at VDJ recombination sites, implying thymic rearrangement abnormalities. Because cDNA was sequenced instead of genomic DNA, activated cells with high expression could be over-represented, although the groups did not differ in activation or CD3 levels. PCR might favor shorter templates, but patient and control samples were amplified and corrected together, so any skew would affect both groups equally.

A single peripheral blood draw of approximately 110 mL on average was collected from each donor into heparinised tubes. Using a panel that included CD45RO, CCR7, CD25, CD127, CD95 and CD27, naive, central memory, regulatory and stem cell-like memory CD4+ T cells were sorted on a BD FACSAria II. Purity was above 95% for every sorted population. Right away, PBMCs were isolated by Lymphoprep density gradient centrifugation and were stained directly, with no culture step. So that batch effects would be minimized, each experiment stained and sorted samples in pairs, pairing one healthy donor with one patient. In its sample, this clone was seen a few times. Its antigen has not been determined. Base qualities were left out, and no much larger clone turns up one base away.

The V gene is TRBV5-1 and the J gene is TRBJ2-1, with an unclear D gene assignment. This TCR was sampled from a man between 25 and 39 years old with type 1 diabetes. The sample comprised naive CD4+ T cells from blood. This specimen's cell subset or site label, per the study, means: true naive CD4+ T cells. DNA sequence: TGCGCCAGCAGCGTGGACAATGAGCAGTTCTTC. Translated, it gives CASSVDNEQFF.